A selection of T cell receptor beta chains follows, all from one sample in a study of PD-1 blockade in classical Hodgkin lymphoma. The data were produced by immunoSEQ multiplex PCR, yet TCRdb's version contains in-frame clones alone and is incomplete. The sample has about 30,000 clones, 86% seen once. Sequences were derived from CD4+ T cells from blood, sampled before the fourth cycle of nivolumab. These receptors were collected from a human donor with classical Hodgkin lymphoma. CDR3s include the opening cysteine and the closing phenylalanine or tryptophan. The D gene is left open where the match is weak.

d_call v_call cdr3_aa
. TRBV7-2 CASSVFSRETQYF
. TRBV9 CASSAKETQYF
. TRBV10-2 CASSVHEGGETQYF
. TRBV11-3 CASSPGPHNEQFF
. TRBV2 CASSAETGELFF
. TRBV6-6 CASSYLPWAEYGYTF
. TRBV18 CASSPRADRTGELFF
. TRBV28 CASSHPGFYEQYF
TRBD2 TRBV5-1 CASSLLAGGDEQFF
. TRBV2 CASSTSGNTEAFF
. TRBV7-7 CASRFIRQRTYEQYF
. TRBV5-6 CASSFGTVNTEAFF
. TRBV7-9 CASSHRGQANYGYTF
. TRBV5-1 CASSPGVHGMAEAFF
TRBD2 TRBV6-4 CASSDSGLAGPGETQYF
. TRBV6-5 CASSYSSAGASYEQYF
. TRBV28 CASSGSGGRYYGYTF
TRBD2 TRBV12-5 CASGLVAGVTTGELFF
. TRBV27 CASSLTGSTYNEQFF
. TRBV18 CASSHTTGNSGNTIYF
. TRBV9 CASSVGGRVNTGELFF
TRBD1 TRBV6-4 CASSLRQGHTDTQYF
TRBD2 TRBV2 CASNQLAGGGNEQFF
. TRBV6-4 CASSDRRSGANVLTF
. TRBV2 CASSEGVAKNIQYF
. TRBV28 CASRPTAGPQHF
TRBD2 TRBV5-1 CASSSSGGPYSSYNEQFF
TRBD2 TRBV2 CASSGELAARSSYNEQFF
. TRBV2 CASSLGGNTIYF
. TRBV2 CASRVGANTGELFF
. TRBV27 CASSLGSRGYEQYF
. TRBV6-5 CASTHRGRAAYGYTF
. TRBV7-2 CASSPSRGNTIYF
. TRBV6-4 CASNRVFYGYTF
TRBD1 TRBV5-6 CASSLGTGAKYSNQPQHF
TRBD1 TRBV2 CASSELGTANSPLHF
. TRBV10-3 CAISGAGEQPQHF
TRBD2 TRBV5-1 CASSLAFRTSGNSLSYEQYF
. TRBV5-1 CASRKALSGEADYEQYF
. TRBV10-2 CASSESNRGSYEQYF
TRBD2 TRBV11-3 CASSLDSGTYNEQFF
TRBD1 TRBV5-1 CASSKTGGLDYEQYF
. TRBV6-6 CASSQERGEQFF
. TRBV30 CAWSGAGFLNEKLFF